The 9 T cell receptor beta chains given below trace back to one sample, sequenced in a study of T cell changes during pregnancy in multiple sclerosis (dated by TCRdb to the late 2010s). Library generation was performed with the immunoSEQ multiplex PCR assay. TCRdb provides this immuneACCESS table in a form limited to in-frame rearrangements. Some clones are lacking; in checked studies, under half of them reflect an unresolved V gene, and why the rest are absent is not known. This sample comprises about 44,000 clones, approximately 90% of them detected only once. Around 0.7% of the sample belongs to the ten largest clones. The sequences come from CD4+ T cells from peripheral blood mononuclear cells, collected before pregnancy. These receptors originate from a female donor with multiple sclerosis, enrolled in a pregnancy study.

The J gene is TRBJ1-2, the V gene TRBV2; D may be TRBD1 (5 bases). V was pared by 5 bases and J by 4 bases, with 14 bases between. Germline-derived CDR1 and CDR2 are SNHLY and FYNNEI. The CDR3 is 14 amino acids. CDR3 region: CASSPVGGSYGYTF. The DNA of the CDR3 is TGTGCCAGCAGTCCGGTCGGGGGGTCCTATGGCTACACCTTC. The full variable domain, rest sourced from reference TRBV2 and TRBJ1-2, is EPEVTQTPSHQVTQMGQEVILRCVPISNHLYFYWYRQILGQKVEFLVSFYNNEISEKSEIFDDQFSVERPDGSNFTLKIRSTKLEDSAMYFCASSPVGGSYGYTFGSGTRLTVV.

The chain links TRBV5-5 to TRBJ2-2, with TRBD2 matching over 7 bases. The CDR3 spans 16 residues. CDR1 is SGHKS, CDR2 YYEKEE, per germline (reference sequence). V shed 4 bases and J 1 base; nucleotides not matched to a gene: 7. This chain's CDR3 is CASSPRGLVNTGELFF. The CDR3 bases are TGTGCCAGCAGCCCGAGAGGACTAGTGAACACCGGGGAGCTGTTTTTT. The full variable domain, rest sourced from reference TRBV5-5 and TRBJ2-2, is DAGVTQSPTHLIKTRGQQVTLRCSPISGHKSVSWYQQVLGQGPQFIFQYYEKEERGRGNFPDRFSARQFPNYSSELNVNALLLGDSALYLCASSPRGLVNTGELFFGEGSRLTVL.

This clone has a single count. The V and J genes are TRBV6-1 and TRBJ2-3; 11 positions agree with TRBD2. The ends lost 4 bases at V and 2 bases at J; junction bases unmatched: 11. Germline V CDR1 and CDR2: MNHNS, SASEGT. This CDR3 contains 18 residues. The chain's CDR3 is CASSAFPTSGGVTDTQYF. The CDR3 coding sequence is TGTGCCAGCAGTGCCTTCCCAACTAGCGGGGGAGTCACAGATACGCAGTATTTT.

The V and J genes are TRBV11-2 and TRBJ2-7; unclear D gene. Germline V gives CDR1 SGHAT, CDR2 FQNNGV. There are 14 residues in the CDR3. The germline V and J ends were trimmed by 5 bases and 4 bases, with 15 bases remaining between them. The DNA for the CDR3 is TGTGCCAGCAGCCCTCGTCTGTTCCGGTACGAGCAGTACTTC. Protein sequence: CASSPRLFRYEQYF.

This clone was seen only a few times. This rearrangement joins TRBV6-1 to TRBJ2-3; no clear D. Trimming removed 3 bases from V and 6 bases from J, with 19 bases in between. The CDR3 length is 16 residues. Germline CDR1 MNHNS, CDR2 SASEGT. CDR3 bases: TGTGCCAGCAGTGATGCAGGTTGGCCAGCTGGGGATACGCAGTATTTT. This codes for CASSDAGWPAGDTQYF.

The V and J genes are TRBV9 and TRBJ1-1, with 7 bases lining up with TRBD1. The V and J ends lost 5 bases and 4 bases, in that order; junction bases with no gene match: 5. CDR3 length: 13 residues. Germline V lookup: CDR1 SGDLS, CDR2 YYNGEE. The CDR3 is CASSNRGTTEAFF. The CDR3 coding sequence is TGTGCCAGCAGTAACAGGGGTACCACTGAAGCTTTCTTT.

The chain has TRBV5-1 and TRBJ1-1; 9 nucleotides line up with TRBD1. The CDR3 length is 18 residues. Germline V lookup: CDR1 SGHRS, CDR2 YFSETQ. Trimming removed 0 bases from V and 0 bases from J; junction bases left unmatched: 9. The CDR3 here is CASSLAGQGRSLNTEAFF. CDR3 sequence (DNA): TGCGCCAGCAGCTTGGCGGGACAGGGCCGATCTCTGAACACTGAAGCTTTCTTT.

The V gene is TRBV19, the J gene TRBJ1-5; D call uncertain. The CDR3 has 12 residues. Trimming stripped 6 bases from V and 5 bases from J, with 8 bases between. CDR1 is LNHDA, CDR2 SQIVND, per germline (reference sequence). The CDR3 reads CASRIRDQPQHF. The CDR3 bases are TGTGCCAGTAGAATCCGTGATCAGCCCCAGCATTTT.

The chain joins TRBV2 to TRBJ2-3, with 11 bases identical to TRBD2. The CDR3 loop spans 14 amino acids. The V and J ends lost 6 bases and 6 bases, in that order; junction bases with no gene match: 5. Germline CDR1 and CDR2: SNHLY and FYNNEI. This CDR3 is CASSSSGRRDTQYF. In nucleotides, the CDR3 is TGTGCCAGCAGCTCTAGCGGGAGGAGGGATACGCAGTATTTT. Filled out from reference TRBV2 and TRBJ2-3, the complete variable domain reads EPEVTQTPSHQVTQMGQEVILRCVPISNHLYFYWYRQILGQKVEFLVSFYNNEISEKSEIFDDQFSVERPDGSNFTLKIRSTKLEDSAMYFCASSSSGRRDTQYFGPGTRLTVL.